These 9 T cell receptor beta chains share one sample of origin, sequenced in a study of chronic HIV infection and antiretroviral therapy. TCRdb reprocessed the 5' RACE reads with MiXCR, giving one entry per CDR3 protein. Here the sample spans about 38,000 distinct CDR3 sequences, 8.2% being singletons. Sequencing used peripheral blood. Source of these receptors: an adult who had HIV and had not received antiretroviral therapy, or was an uninfected healthy control (not recorded which).

This clonotype has more than one count but fewer than ten. The chain combines TRBV29-1 with TRBJ2-5; TRBD2 is a possible D gene (6 bases). From germline, CDR1 is SQVTM and CDR2 ANQGSEA. V gave up 7 bases and J gave up 2 bases, with 14 bases separating them. CDR3 length: 13 residues. The DNA for the CDR3 is TGCAGCGGGGCCGGGAGCCTACAAGAGACCCAGTACTTC. Encoded protein: CSGAGSLQETQYF.

In its sample, this clonotype was seen many times. V usage is TRBV11-1 and J usage is TRBJ2-7; weak D call: TRBD2 (5 bases). V was clipped by 5 bases and J by 2 bases, with 10 bases between them. The CDR3 extends over 13 amino acids. Germline-derived CDR1 and CDR2 are SGHAT and FQDESV (reference sequence). For the CDR3, the DNA is TGTGCCAGCAGCCTGGACTCACCCTACGAGCAGTACTTC. Its protein is CASSLDSPYEQYF.

This clonotype was detected a few times. CDR3: CASSYDGNNSPLHF. Written as DNA, the CDR3 is TGTGCCAGCAGCTATGACGGAAATAATTCACCCCTCCACTTT. The rearrangement uses TRBV11-1 and TRBJ1-6; no definite D call. Trimming took 4 bases from V and 5 from J, leaving 9 bases between them. This CDR3 contains 14 residues. The V gene's germline CDR1 is SGHAT and CDR2 FQDESV (reference sequence).

This clonotype was observed a few times. The CDR3 DNA reads as TGTGCCAGCCTAACGAGGACAGGCACCTACGAGCAGTACTTC. Encoded protein: CASLTRTGTYEQYF. The genes are TRBV28 and TRBJ2-7; 7 bases map to TRBD1. CDR3 size: 14 residues. CDR1 MDHEN and CDR2 SYDVKM come from the germline V gene. Unmatched junction bases numbered 9, after V lost 8 bases and J lost 2 bases.

The chain joins TRBV12-3 or TRBV12-4 to TRBJ2-7; D is uncertain. The CDR3 has 15 amino acids. The germline V and J ends were trimmed by 5 bases and 0 bases, with 14 bases remaining between them. Here the CDR3 reads CASSIPGVRSYEQYF. In DNA, the CDR3 is TGTGCCAGCAGTATTCCAGGAGTACGCTCCTACGAGCAGTACTTC.

This clonotype showed up just a few times. This chain joins TRBV9 and TRBJ2-1; 7 bases agree with TRBD2. This CDR3 comprises 15 residues. The V gene end was trimmed by 3 bases and the J gene end by 9 bases; junction bases not matched to a gene: 12. The V gene's germline CDR1 is SGDLS and CDR2 YYNGEE. The CDR3 sequence is CASSERDYPPSEQFF. CDR3 in DNA: TGTGCCAGCAGCGAACGGGACTATCCTCCTAGTGAGCAGTTCTTC.

This clonotype was detected ten times or more. The CDR3 DNA is TGTGCCAGCAGTCGAGGACAGGGCCCAAGAGAGACCCAGTACTTC. It is translated as CASSRGQGPRETQYF. The rearrangement links TRBV2 to TRBJ2-5; the match to TRBD1 covers 8 bases. Trimming took 5 bases from V and 4 from J; bases not matched to a gene: 9. CDR1 is SNHLY and CDR2 is FYNNEI in the germline V gene. The CDR3 sequence is 15 residues long. Using reference TRBV2 and TRBJ2-5 for the parts outside the CDR3, the full variable domain is EPEVTQTPSHQVTQMGQEVILRCVPISNHLYFYWYRQILGQKVEFLVSFYNNEISEKSEIFDDQFSVERPDGSNFTLKIRSTKLEDSAMYFCASSRGQGPRETQYFGPGTRLLVL.

This clonotype was seen a handful of times. The chain links TRBV28 to TRBJ1-5; 7 positions agree with TRBD1. Losses at the gene ends were 2 bases for V and 0 bases for J; bases not matched to a gene: 7. This CDR3 comprises 17 residues. Germline V gene sequence: CDR1 MDHEN, CDR2 SYDVKM. CDR3 in amino acids: CASSLVSGTVSNQPQHF. CDR3 bases: TGTGCCAGCAGTTTAGTCTCCGGGACAGTTAGCAATCAGCCCCAGCATTTT.

In this sample, this clonotype turned up a few times. The genes are TRBV6-2 or TRBV6-3 and TRBJ2-3, with 14 bases aligning to TRBD2. The V gene's germline CDR1 is MNHEY and CDR2 SVGEGT. The CDR3 runs 18 residues. The trim removed 0 bases at V and 4 bases at J, leaving 6 bases unmatched. The CDR3 sequence: CASSYSTSGRAGADTQYF. The CDR3 DNA follows: TGTGCCAGCAGTTACTCGACTAGCGGGAGGGCTGGAGCAGATACGCAGTATTTT.